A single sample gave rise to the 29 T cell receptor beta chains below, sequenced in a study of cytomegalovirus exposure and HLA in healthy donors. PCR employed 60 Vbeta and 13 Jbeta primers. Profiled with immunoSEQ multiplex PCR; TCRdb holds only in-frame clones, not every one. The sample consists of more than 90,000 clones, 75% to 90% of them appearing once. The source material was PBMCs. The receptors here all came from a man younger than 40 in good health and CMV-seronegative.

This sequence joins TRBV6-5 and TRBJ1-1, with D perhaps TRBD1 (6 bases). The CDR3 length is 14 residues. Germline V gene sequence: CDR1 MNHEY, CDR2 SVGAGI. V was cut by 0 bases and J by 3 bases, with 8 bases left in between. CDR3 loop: CASSYSEGDTEAFF. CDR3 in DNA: TGTGCCAGCAGTTACTCCGAGGGGGACACTGAAGCTTTCTTT.

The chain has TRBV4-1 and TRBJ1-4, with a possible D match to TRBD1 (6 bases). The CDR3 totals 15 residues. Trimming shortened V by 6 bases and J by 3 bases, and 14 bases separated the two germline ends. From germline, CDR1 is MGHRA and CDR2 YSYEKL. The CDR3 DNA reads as TGCGCCAGCAGGCTTACCACAGGGTCTAATGAAAAACTGTTTTTT. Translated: CASRLTTGSNEKLFF.

The CDR3 reads CASSFGRVGELFF. CDR3 sequence (DNA): TGTGCCAGCAGCTTTGGCAGGGTTGGGGAGCTGTTTTTT. This chain links TRBV7-8 with TRBJ2-2; D may be TRBD1 (5 bases). The length of the CDR3 is 13 residues. The ends were cut back, 3 bases at V and 8 bases at J, with 10 bases in the middle. Per the germline V gene, CDR1 is SGHVS and CDR2 is FQNEAQ.

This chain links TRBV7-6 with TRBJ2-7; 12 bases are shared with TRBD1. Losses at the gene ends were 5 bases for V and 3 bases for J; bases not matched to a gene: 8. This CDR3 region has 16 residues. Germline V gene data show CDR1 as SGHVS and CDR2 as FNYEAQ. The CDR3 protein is CASSPWGTGGFYEQYF. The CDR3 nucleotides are TGTGCCAGCAGCCCCTGGGGGACAGGGGGCTTCTACGAGCAGTACTTC.

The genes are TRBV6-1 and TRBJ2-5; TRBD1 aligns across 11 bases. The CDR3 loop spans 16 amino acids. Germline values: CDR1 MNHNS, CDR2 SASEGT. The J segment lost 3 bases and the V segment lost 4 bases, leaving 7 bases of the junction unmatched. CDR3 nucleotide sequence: TGTGCCAGCAGTGGGAGACCGGGACAGGGGGAAGAGACCCAGTACTTC. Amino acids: CASSGRPGQGEETQYF.

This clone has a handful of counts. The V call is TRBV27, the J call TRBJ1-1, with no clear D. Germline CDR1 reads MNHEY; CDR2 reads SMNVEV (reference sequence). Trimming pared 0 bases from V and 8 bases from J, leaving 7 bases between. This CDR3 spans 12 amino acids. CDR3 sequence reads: CASSLSRGEAFF. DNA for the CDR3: TGTGCCAGCAGTTTATCGAGAGGGGAAGCTTTCTTT.

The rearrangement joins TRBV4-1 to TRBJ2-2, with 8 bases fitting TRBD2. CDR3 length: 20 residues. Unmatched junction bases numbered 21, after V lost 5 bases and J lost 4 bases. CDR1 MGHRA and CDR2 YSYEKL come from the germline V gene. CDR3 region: CASSYPTAGAAFRGTGELFF. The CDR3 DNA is TGCGCCAGCAGCTATCCCACAGCGGGAGCTGCTTTTCGTGGCACCGGGGAGCTGTTTTTT.

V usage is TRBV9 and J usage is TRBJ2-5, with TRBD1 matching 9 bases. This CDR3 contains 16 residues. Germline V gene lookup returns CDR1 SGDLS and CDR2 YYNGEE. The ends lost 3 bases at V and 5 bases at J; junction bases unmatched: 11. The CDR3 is CASSAGRRQGVETQYF. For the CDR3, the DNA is TGTGCCAGCAGCGCCGGACGCCGACAGGGGGTCGAGACCCAGTACTTC.

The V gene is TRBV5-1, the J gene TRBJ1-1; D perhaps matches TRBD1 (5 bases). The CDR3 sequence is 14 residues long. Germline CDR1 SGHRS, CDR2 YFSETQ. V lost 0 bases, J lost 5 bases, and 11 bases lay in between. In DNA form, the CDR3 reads TGCGCCAGCAGCTTGGAAGGGGTATGGACTGAAGCTTTCTTT. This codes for CASSLEGVWTEAFF.

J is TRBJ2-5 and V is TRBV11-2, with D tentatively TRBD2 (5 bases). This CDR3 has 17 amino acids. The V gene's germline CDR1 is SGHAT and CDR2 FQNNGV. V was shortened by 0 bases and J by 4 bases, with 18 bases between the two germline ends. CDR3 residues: CASSLEPVGWAGETQYF. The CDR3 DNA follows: TGTGCCAGCAGCTTAGAACCTGTGGGATGGGCGGGAGAGACCCAGTACTTC. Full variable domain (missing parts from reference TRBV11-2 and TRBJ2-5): EAGVAQSPRYKIIEKRQSVAFWCNPISGHATLYWYQQILGQGPKLLIQFQNNGVVDDSQLPKDRFSAERLKGVDSTLKIQPAKLEDSAVYLCASSLEPVGWAGETQYFGPGTRLLVL.

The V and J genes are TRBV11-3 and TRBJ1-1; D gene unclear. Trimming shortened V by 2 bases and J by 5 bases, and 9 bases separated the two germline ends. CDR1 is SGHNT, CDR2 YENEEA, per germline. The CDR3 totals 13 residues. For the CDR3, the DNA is TGTGCCAGCAGCTTATATGGGAGAACTGAAGCTTTCTTT. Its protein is CASSLYGRTEAFF.

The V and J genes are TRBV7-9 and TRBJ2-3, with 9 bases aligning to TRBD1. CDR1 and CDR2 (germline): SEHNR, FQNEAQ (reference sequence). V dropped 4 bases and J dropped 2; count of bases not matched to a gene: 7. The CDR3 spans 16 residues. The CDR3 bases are TGTGCCAGCAGCTCCGGGACAGGGCCTCTCACAGATACGCAGTATTTT. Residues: CASSSGTGPLTDTQYF.

The CDR3 DNA sequence: TGCGCCACCCTGATCTACACAGATACGCAGTATTTT. Residues: CATLIYTDTQYF. V and J are TRBV5-1 and TRBJ2-3; the D is unclear. The CDR3 sequence is 12 residues long. Germline V gives CDR1 SGHRS, CDR2 YFSETQ. Between the trimmed V and J ends, which lost 9 bases and 2 bases, there was a span of 10 bases.

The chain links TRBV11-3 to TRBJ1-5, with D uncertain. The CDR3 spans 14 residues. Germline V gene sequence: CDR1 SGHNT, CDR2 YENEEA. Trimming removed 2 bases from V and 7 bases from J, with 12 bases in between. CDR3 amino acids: CASSLRLAGQPQHF. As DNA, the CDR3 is TGTGCCAGCAGCTTACGTCTTGCAGGACAGCCCCAGCATTTT. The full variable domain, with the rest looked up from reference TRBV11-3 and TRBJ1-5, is EAGVVQSPRYKIIEKKQPVAFWCNPISGHNTLYWYLQNLGQGPELLIRYENEEAVDDSQLPKDRFSAERLKGVDSTLKIQPAELGDSAVYLCASSLRLAGQPQHFGDGTRLSIL.

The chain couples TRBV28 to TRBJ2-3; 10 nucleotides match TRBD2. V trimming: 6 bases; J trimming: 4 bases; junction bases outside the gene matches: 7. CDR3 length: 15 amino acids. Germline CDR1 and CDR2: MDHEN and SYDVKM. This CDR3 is CASSQRLAGADTQYF. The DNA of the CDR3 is TGTGCCAGCAGCCAAAGACTAGCGGGCGCAGATACGCAGTATTTT.

CDR3 nucleotides: TGTGCCAGCTCACCAGCGGTTATCAATGAGCAGTTCTTC. It encodes CASSPAVINEQFF. The chain carries TRBV18 and TRBJ2-1; D call uncertain. Germline V gives CDR1 KGHSH, CDR2 LQKENI. The CDR3 runs to 13 residues. V dropped 2 bases and J dropped 6 bases, with 8 bases sitting between them.

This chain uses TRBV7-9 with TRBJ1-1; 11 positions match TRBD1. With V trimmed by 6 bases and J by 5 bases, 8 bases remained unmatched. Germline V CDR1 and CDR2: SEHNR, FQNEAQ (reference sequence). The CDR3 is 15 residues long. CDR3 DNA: TGTGCCAGCAGTCCCCCCGGGACAGGGGGAACTGAAGCTTTCTTT. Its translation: CASSPPGTGGTEAFF.

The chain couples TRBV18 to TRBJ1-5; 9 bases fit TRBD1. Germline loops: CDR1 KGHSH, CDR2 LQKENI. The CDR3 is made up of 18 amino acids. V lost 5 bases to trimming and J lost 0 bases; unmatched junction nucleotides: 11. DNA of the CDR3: TGTGCCAGCTCATCAACCGGGACAGGGTATTATAGCAATCAGCCCCAGCATTTT. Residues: CASSSTGTGYYSNQPQHF. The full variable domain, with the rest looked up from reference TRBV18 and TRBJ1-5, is NAGVMQNPRHLVRRRGQEARLRCSPMKGHSHVYWYRQLPEEGLKFMVYLQKENIIDESGMPKERFSAEFPKEGPSILRIQQVVRGDSAAYFCASSSTGTGYYSNQPQHFGDGTRLSIL.

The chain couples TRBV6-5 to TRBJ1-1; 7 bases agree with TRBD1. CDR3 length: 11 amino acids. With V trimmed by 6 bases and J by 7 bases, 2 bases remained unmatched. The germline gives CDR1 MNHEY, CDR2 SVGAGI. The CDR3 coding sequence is TGTGCCAGCAGACGGGACAGTGAAGCTTTCTTT. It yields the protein CASRRDSEAFF.

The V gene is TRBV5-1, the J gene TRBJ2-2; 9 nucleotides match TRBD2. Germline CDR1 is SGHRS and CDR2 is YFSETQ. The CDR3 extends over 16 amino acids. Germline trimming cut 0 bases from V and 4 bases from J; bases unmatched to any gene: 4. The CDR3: CASSLARGGGTGELFF. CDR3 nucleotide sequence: TGCGCCAGCAGCTTGGCGCGGGGGGGCGGCACCGGGGAGCTGTTTTTT.

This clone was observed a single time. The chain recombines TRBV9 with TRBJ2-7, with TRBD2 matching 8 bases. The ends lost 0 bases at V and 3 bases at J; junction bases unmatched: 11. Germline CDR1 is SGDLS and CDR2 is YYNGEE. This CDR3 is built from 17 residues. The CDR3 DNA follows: TGTGCCAGCAGCGTAGCTGCGCGGCCTAGCGGGCTCTACGAGCAGTACTTC. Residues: CASSVAARPSGLYEQYF.

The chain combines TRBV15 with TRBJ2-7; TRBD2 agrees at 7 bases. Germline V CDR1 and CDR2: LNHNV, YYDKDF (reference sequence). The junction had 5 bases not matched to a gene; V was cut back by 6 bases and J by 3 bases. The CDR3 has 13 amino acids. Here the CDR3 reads CATRGGSDYEQYF. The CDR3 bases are TGTGCCACCAGAGGCGGGAGTGACTACGAGCAGTACTTC.

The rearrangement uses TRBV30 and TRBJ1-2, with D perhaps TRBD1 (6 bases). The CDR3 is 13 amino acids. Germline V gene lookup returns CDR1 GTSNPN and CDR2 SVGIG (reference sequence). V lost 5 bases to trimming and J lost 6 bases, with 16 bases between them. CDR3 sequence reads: CAWGRGGLDGYTF. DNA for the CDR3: TGTGCCTGGGGAAGGGGGGGACTCGATGGCTACACCTTC.

The CDR3 region is CASSQRESNQPQHF. The CDR3 coding sequence is TGCGCCAGCAGCCAACGAGAGAGCAATCAGCCCCAGCATTTT. The chain is built from TRBV4-3 and TRBJ1-5; no reliable D call. The CDR3 contains 14 residues. Germline CDR1 LGHNA, CDR2 YSLEER. Trimming took off 2 bases at V and 1 base at J, with 6 bases between the two ends.

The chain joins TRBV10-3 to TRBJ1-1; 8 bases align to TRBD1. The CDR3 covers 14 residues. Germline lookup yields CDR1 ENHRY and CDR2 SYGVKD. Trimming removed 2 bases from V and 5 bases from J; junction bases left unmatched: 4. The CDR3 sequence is CAISESRGQTEAFF. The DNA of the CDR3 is TGTGCCATCAGTGAGAGCAGGGGGCAAACTGAAGCTTTCTTT.

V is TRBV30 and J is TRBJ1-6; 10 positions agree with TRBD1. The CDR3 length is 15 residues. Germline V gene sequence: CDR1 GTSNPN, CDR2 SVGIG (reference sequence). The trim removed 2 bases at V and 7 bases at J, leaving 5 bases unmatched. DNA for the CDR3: TGTGCCTGGAGTTCGCGGGGACAGGGGAATTCACCCCTCCACTTT. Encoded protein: CAWSSRGQGNSPLHF.

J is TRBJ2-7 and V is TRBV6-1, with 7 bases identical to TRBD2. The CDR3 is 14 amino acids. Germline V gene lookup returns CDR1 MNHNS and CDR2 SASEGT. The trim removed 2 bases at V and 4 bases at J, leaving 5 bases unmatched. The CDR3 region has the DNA TGTGCCAGCAGTGAAATGGGGGGACTATACGAGCAGTACTTC. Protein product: CASSEMGGLYEQYF.

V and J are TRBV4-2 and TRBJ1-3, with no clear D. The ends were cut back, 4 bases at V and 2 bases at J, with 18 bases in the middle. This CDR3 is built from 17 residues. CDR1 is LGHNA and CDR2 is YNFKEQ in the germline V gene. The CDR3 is CASSLGRPSLPGNTIYF. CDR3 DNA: TGTGCCAGCAGCCTAGGGAGGCCCAGCCTCCCTGGAAACACCATATATTTT.

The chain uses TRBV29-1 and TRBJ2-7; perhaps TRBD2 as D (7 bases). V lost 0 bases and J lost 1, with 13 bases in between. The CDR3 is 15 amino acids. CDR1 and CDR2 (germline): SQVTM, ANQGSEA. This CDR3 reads CSVEEGGARSYEQYF. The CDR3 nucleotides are TGCAGCGTTGAAGAGGGGGGGGCGAGGTCCTACGAGCAGTACTTC.